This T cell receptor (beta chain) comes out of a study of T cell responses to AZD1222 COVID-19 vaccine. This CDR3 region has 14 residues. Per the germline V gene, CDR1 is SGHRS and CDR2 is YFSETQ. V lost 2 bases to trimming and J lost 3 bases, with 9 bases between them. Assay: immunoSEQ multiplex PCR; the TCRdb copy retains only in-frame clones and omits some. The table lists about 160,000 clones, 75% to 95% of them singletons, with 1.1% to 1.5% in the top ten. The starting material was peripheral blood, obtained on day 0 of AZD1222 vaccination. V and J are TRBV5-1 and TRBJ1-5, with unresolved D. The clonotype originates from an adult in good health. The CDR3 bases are TGCGCCAGCAGCTTCTACCCCGACAATCAGCCCCAGCATTTT. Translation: CASSFYPDNQPQHF.